This entry features one TCR beta chain sequence. The antigen remains unidentified. Germline values: CDR1 LNHDA, CDR2 SQIVND (reference sequence). Trimming took 6 bases from V and 4 from J, leaving 9 bases between them. This CDR3 has 12 amino acids. This record comes from a study of CD8+CD57+ T cells in acquired aplastic anemia. In the study overall: DNA per sorted CD4+ or CD8+ sample ranged about 0.18 to 30 ug, averaging around 3.2 ug.

Flow cytometry had shown expanded CD8+CD57+ cells in the patients chosen for sequencing. Study-level results: No significant patient-versus-control difference appeared in CD8+ Simpson's diversity. Common to patients and controls were roughly 30 CD8+ CDR3 sequences.

Genomic DNA was employed as the template in profiling TCR beta VDJ and CDR3. TCRdb re-called the reads through MiXCR, storing one row per CDR3 protein. This sample has just over 450,000 distinct CDR3 sequences, with about a third found just once. This clonotype was sampled from a human donor with aplastic anemia. The chain combines TRBV19 with TRBJ1-2; a weak D match, TRBD1 (6 bases). Sequencing used sorted CD4+, CD8+, or CD8+CD57+ T cells (not recorded which) from PBMCs. CDR3 region: CASRQGPYGYTF. In DNA, the CDR3 is TGTGCCAGTAGGCAGGGGCCCTATGGCTACACCTTC.